This T cell receptor beta chain was identified during a study of cytomegalovirus exposure and HLA in healthy donors. In the case of this clone: Its antigen is as yet unknown.

PCR was performed using 60 Vbeta and 13 Jbeta primers. Assay used: immunoSEQ multiplex PCR; TCRdb lists only in-frame clones, some missing. This repertoire shows about 93,000 clones, nearly 80% found once; its top ten account for less than 3.5%. General study findings and limits: A highly shared variant cluster was judged a likely technical artifact. It was confirmed in vitro that a few of the CMV-associated chains were specific for CMV antigens. A later analysis associated 16,951 TCR beta sequences with HLA alleles at a 0.05 false discovery rate.

The TCR comes from a woman aged 40 to 49 in good health and CMV-seronegative. The sample comprised PBMCs.

The chain's CDR3 is CASSQGQGGGTYEQYF. The CDR3 nucleotides read TGTGCCAGCAGCCAAGGACAGGGTGGGGGAACCTACGAGCAGTACTTC. The chain recombines TRBV5-4 with TRBJ2-7, with 8 bases aligning to TRBD1. The ends lost 4 bases at V and 2 bases at J; junction bases unmatched: 11. Per the germline V gene, CDR1 is SGHNT and CDR2 is YYREEE (reference sequence). The CDR3 covers 16 residues.